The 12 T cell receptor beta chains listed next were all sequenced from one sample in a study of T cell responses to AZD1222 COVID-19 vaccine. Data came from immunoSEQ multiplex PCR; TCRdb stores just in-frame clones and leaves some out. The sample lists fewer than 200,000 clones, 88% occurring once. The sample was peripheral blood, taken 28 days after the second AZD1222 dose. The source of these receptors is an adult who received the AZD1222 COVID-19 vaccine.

CDR3 amino acids: CASSPLDRSAYEQYF. DNA for the CDR3: TGTGCCAGCTCACCACTTGACAGGTCGGCCTACGAGCAGTACTTC. The rearrangement joins TRBV18 to TRBJ2-7, with D tentatively TRBD1 (6 bases). CDR3 size: 15 residues. The V gene lost 1 base and the J gene lost 2 bases, with 12 bases spanning the gap. Looked up from germline, CDR1 is KGHSH and CDR2 is LQKENI. The whole variable domain, filled in from reference TRBV18 and TRBJ2-7, reads NAGVMQNPRHLVRRRGQEARLRCSPMKGHSHVYWYRQLPEEGLKFMVYLQKENIIDESGMPKERFSAEFPKEGPSILRIQQVVRGDSAAYFCASSPLDRSAYEQYFGPGTRLTVT.

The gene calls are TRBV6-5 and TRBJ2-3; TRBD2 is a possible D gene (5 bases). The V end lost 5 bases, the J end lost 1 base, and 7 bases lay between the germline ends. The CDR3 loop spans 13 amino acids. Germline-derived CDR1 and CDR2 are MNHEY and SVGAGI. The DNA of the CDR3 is TGTGCCAGCAGTACCGGGGGCACAGATACGCAGTATTTT. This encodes CASSTGGTDTQYF.

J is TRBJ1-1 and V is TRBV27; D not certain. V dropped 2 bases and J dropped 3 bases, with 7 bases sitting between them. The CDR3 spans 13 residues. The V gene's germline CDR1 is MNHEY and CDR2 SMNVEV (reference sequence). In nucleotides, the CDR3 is TGTGCCAGCAGTTTAACCGTATACACTGAAGCTTTCTTT. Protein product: CASSLTVYTEAFF.

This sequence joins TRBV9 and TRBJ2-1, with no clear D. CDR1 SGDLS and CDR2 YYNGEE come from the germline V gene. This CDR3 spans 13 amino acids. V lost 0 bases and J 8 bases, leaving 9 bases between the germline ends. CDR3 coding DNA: TGTGCCAGCAGCGTAGGAGCCGCAGATGAGCAGTTCTTC. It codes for CASSVGAADEQFF. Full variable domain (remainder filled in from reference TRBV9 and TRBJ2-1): DSGVTQTPKHLITATGQRVTLRCSPRSGDLSVYWYQQSLDQGLQFLIQYYNGEERAKGNILERFSAQQFPDLHSELNLSSLELGDSALYFCASSVGAADEQFFGPGTRLTVL.

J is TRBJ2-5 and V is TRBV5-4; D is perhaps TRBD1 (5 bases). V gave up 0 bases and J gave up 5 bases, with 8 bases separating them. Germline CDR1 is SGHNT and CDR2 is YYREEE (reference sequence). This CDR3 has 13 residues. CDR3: CASSLGGRETQYF. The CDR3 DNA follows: TGTGCCAGCAGCTTGGGGGGCAGGGAGACCCAGTACTTC.

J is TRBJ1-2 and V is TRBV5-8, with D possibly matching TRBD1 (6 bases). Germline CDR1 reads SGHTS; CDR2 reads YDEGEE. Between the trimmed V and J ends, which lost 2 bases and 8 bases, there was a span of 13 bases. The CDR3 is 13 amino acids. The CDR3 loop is CASSLWGARGYTF. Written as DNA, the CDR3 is TGTGCCAGCAGCTTATGGGGGGCTAGGGGCTACACCTTC. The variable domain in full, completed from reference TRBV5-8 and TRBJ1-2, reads EAGVTQSPTHLIKTRGQQATLRCSPISGHTSVYWYQQALGLGLQFLLWYDEGEERNRGNFPPRFSGRQFPNYSSELNVNALELEDSALYLCASSLWGARGYTFGSGTRLTVV.

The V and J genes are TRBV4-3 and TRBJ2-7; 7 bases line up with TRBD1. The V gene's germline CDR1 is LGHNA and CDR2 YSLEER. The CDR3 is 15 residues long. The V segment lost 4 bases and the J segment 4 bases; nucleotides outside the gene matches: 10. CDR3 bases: TGCGCCAGCAGCCGCAAGGCGCAGGGGGAGTACGAGCAGTACTTC. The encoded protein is CASSRKAQGEYEQYF.

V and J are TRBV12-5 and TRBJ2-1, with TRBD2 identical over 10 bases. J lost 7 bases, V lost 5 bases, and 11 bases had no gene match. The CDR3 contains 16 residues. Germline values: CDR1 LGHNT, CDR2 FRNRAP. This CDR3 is CASGAEREGLGNEQFF. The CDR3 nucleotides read TGTGCTAGTGGTGCAGAGCGGGAGGGCCTAGGAAATGAGCAGTTCTTC.

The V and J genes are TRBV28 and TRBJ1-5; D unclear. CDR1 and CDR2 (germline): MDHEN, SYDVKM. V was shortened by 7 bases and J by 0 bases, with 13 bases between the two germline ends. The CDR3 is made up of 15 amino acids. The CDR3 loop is CASTPGRYSNQPQHF. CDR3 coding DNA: TGTGCCAGCACCCCGGGTCGGTATAGCAATCAGCCCCAGCATTTT.

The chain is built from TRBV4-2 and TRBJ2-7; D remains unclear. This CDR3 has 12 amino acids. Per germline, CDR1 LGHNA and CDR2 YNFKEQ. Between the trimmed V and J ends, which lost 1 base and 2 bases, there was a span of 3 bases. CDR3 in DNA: TGTGCCAGCAGCCAAGGAACCTACGAGCAGTACTTC. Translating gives CASSQGTYEQYF.

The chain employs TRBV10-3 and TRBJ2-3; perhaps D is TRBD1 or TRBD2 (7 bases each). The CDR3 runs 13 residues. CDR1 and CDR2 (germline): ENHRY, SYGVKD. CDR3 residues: CAQGGAEGDTQYF. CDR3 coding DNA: TGTGCTCAGGGGGGGGCCGAGGGAGATACGCAGTATTTT.

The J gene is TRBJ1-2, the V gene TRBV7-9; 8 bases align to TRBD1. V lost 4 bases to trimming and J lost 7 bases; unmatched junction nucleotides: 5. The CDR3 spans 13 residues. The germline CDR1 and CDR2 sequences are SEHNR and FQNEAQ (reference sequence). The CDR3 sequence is CASSSGQGVGYTF. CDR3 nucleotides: TGTGCCAGCAGCTCCGGACAGGGAGTTGGCTACACCTTC.